Sequencing of this T cell receptor (beta chain) was carried out in a study of cytomegalovirus exposure and HLA in healthy donors. Study-level information: The 120 or so validation repertoires were produced on the same platform as the roughly 670 repertoires of the first cohort. This was reported in a later analysis. Findings and caveats of the study: Among the CMV-associated chains, three were confirmed in vitro as specific for CMV antigens.

Assay: immunoSEQ multiplex PCR; the TCRdb copy retains only in-frame clones and omits some. Of 110,000 or so clones listed, 90% to 96% are singletons. In regard to this clone: Its antigen is unknown.

The V gene's germline CDR1 is LGHNA and CDR2 YNFKEQ. V was pared by 3 bases and J by 9 bases, with 9 bases between. There are 12 residues in the CDR3. The chain carries TRBV4-2 and TRBJ2-1, with a tentative D call TRBD1 (5 bases). The receptor's source is a woman aged 18-35 years in good health and CMV-seronegative. The sample comprised PBMCs. The CDR3 region has the DNA TGTGCCAGCAGCCAGTCAGGGCGTGAGCAGTTCTTC. Protein sequence: CASSQSGREQFF.